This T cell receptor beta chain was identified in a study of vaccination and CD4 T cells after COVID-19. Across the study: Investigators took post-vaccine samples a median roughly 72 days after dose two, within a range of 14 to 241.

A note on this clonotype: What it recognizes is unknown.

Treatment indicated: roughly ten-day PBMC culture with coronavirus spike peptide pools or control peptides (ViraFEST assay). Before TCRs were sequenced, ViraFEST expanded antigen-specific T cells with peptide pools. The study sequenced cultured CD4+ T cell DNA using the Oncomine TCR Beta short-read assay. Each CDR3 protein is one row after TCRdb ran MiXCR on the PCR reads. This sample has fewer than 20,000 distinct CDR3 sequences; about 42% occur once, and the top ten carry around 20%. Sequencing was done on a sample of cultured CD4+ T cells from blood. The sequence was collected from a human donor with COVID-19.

CDR3 DNA sequence: TGTGCCAGCTCACCTTACAGGGACCAAGAGACCCAGTACTTC. This gives the protein CASSPYRDQETQYF. The rearrangement links TRBV18 to TRBJ2-5; possible D gene TRBD1, 6 bases. Germline V gives CDR1 KGHSH, CDR2 LQKENI. CDR3 length equals 14 residues. Trimming pared 3 bases from V and 0 bases from J, leaving 8 bases between.